Presented here are 27 T cell receptor beta chains from one specimen sequenced in a study of T-cell reconstitution after alpha-beta-depleted transplantation in children. Unique molecular identifiers were built into the TCRbeta library. From the PCR reads, TCRdb called clonotypes with MiXCR, one entry per CDR3 protein. The data hold 300,000 to 400,000 distinct CDR3 sequences, with about 14% observed a single time. The sequenced sample was PBMCs, obtained from the stem cell graft. The receptors were sampled from a human donor who donated a stem cell graft to a child with Fanconi anemia.

The chain links TRBV5-1 to TRBJ2-7; D may match TRBD1 or TRBD2 (5 bases each). The ends were cut back, 3 bases at V and 5 bases at J, with 12 bases in the middle. In germline, CDR1 is SGHRS, CDR2 YFSETQ. The CDR3 is 13 amino acids. CDR3 nucleotides: TGCGCCAGCAGCTCACTAGGGGTTAACGAGCAGTACTTC. This encodes CASSSLGVNEQYF.

This clonotype was counted only a few times. The rearrangement uses TRBV18 and TRBJ2-2; TRBD1 might be the D (5 bases). The CDR3 consists of 17 residues. Per germline, CDR1 KGHSH and CDR2 LQKENI. V was pared by 3 bases and J by 0 bases, with 14 bases between. In DNA form, the CDR3 reads TGTGCCAGCTCACCCCTCTCCGGCAGGGCGAACACCGGGGAGCTGTTTTTT. This encodes CASSPLSGRANTGELFF.

The genes are TRBV5-1 and TRBJ2-4, with D possibly being TRBD2 (5 bases). Germline CDR1 reads SGHRS; CDR2 reads YFSETQ. The ends were cut back, 1 base at V and 3 bases at J, with 8 bases in the middle. The CDR3 covers 14 residues. Written as DNA, the CDR3 is TGCGCCAGCAGCTTGAGAGGAGGCAAAAACATTCAGTACTTC. This translates into CASSLRGGKNIQYF.

This clonotype was picked up a small number of times. The chain couples TRBV7-9 to TRBJ2-7; D perhaps matches TRBD1 (5 bases). V lost 6 bases, J lost 3 bases, and 9 bases lay in between. The CDR3 runs to 12 residues. The V gene's germline CDR1 is SEHNR and CDR2 FQNEAQ (reference sequence). CDR3 in DNA: TGTGCCAGCAGTTCAGGGCTCTACGAGCAGTACGTC. Its protein product is CASSSGLYEQYV.

The CDR3 sequence: CASNSPTGELFF. The DNA for the CDR3 is TGTGCCAGCAACTCACCCACCGGGGAGCTGTTTTTT. This chain links TRBV7-8 with TRBJ2-2; D not resolved. Trimming took off 7 bases at V and 4 bases at J, with 7 bases between the two ends. Looked up from germline, CDR1 is SGHVS and CDR2 is FQNEAQ. This CDR3 has 12 amino acids.

This clonotype occurred a few times. CDR3 loop: CASSHGQREQYF. The CDR3 nucleotides are TGTGCCAGCAGTCACGGACAGAGAGAGCAGTACTTC. V usage is TRBV12-3 or TRBV12-4 and J usage is TRBJ2-7, with D maybe TRBD1 (6 bases). This CDR3 comprises 12 residues. V was clipped by 5 bases and J by 7 bases, with 12 bases between them.

This clonotype was observed a handful of times. The chain links TRBV20-1 to TRBJ1-2; D is possibly TRBD1 (6 bases). The ends were cut back, 1 base at V and 5 bases at J, with 11 bases in the middle. The germline CDR1 and CDR2 sequences are DFQATT and SNEGSKA (reference sequence). CDR3 size: 13 residues. CDR3 in amino acids: CSARAVDSYGYTF. DNA of the CDR3: TGCAGTGCTAGAGCCGTGGACAGTTATGGCTACACCTTC.

This clonotype has a handful of counts. The CDR3 sequence: CASSLGGISPVETQYF. The CDR3 region has the DNA TGTGCCAGCAGCTTAGGGGGGATCAGCCCCGTAGAGACCCAGTACTTC. V usage is TRBV7-2 and J usage is TRBJ2-5, with D perhaps given as TRBD1 or TRBD2 (5 bases each). Germline-derived CDR1 and CDR2 are SGHTA and FQGNSA. There are 16 residues in the CDR3. With 1 base removed from V and 4 bases from J, the gap between germline ends came to 16 bases.

This clonotype was observed at least ten times. The chain uses TRBV5-1 and TRBJ1-1; 7 nucleotides align to TRBD1. This CDR3 is built from 14 residues. Germline CDR1 SGHRS, CDR2 YFSETQ. V lost 5 bases and J lost 4; bases outside the gene matches: 8. CDR3 in amino acids: CASRRGTGATEAFF. The CDR3 DNA is TGCGCCAGCAGACGGGGAACAGGGGCCACTGAAGCTTTCTTT.

This clonotype occurred many times. V usage is TRBV27 and J usage is TRBJ2-5; 9 bases line up with TRBD1. Germline CDR1 MNHEY, CDR2 SMNVEV (reference sequence). This CDR3 has 16 residues. After removal of 2 bases from V and 5 bases from J, the junction contained 9 bases not matched to a gene. The CDR3 reads CASSLTGQGVTETQYF. CDR3 bases: TGTGCCAGCAGTTTAACGGGACAGGGTGTTACGGAGACCCAGTACTTC.

The J gene is TRBJ2-2, the V gene TRBV10-2, with a possible D match to TRBD2 (6 bases). Germline V gene lookup returns CDR1 WSHSY and CDR2 SAAADI. The CDR3 contains 17 residues. V gave up 6 bases and J gave up 1 base, with 18 bases separating them. The CDR3 protein is CASSPPMGGVNTGELFF. Here the CDR3 DNA reads TGCGCCAGCAGCCCTCCGATGGGCGGGGTGAACACCGGGGAGCTGTTTTTT.

V usage is TRBV5-1 and J usage is TRBJ1-2; perhaps TRBD1 as D (6 bases). Trimming took off 1 base at V and 3 bases at J, with 16 bases between the two ends. CDR1 is SGHRS, CDR2 YFSETQ, per germline. CDR3 length: 16 amino acids. CDR3 protein: CASSLYQGSRYYGYTF. The CDR3 DNA is TGCGCCAGCAGCTTGTACCAGGGGAGTAGGTACTATGGCTACACCTTC.

This clonotype came up a few times. The rearrangement links TRBV6-2 or TRBV6-3 to TRBJ2-1, with TRBD2 identical over 14 bases. Germline V gene data show CDR1 as MNHEY and CDR2 as SVGEGT. The V and J ends lost 2 bases and 9 bases, in that order; junction bases with no gene match: 6. The length of the CDR3 is 16 residues. In DNA, the CDR3 is TGTGCCAGCAGTTACCGACTAGCGGGGGGGCCTAGTGAGCAGTTCTTC. The encoded protein is CASSYRLAGGPSEQFF.

This clonotype was picked up a small number of times. The rearrangement uses TRBV12-3 or TRBV12-4 and TRBJ2-5, with D tentatively TRBD2 (5 bases). The V gene lost 2 bases and the J gene lost 4 bases, with 11 bases spanning the gap. The CDR3 totals 14 residues. CDR3 sequence: CASSLRGASETQYF. The CDR3 coding sequence is TGTGCCAGCAGTTTACGGGGTGCGTCAGAGACCCAGTACTTC.

This clonotype was detected only a few times. This chain links TRBV10-3 with TRBJ1-2; D is unclear. This CDR3 region has 13 residues. In germline, CDR1 is ENHRY, CDR2 SYGVKD. Trimming removed 0 bases at V and 6 bases at J, with 8 bases between. The chain's CDR3 is CAISESDGDGYTF. The CDR3 DNA is TGTGCCATCAGTGAGTCGGACGGGGATGGCTACACCTTC.

This clonotype has just a few counts. The rearrangement uses TRBV5-4 and TRBJ1-6; D is undetermined. The germline CDR1 and CDR2 sequences are SGHNT and YYREEE (reference sequence). Trimming left V 0 bases short and J 7 bases short, with 11 bases between. The CDR3 has 15 residues. The CDR3 protein is CASSLASGLNSPLHF. The CDR3 DNA is TGTGCCAGCAGCTTGGCCTCGGGTTTAAATTCACCCCTCCACTTT.

This chain uses TRBV6-5 with TRBJ1-2, with D hard to call. The CDR3 runs to 12 residues. The germline V gene has CDR1 MNHEY and CDR2 SVGAGI. V was cut by 2 bases and J by 8 bases, with 9 bases left in between. The CDR3 nucleotides are TGTGCCAGCAGTTACGATGTCTTCGGCTACACCTTC. Its translation is CASSYDVFGYTF.

J is TRBJ2-1 and V is TRBV5-6; a possible D gene is TRBD2 (6 bases). Germline values: CDR1 SGHDT, CDR2 YYEEEE. CDR3 size: 14 residues. Trimming stripped 6 bases from V and 4 bases from J, with 14 bases between. The CDR3 sequence is CASTKTSSYNEQFF. CDR3 in DNA: TGTGCCAGCACCAAGACTAGTTCTTACAATGAGCAGTTCTTC.

This clonotype was counted between two and nine times. The chain has TRBV27 and TRBJ2-5; 9 positions agree with TRBD2. The CDR3 is made up of 13 amino acids. Germline lookup yields CDR1 MNHEY and CDR2 SMNVEV (reference sequence). The V segment lost 2 bases and the J segment 6 bases; nucleotides outside the gene matches: 1. CDR3 sequence: CASSLAGGQTQYF. In DNA form, the CDR3 reads TGTGCCAGCAGTTTAGCGGGGGGGCAGACCCAGTACTTC.

As regards this clonotype: This sequence may be a read error, since a much larger clone differs from it by one base. The CDR3 region is CSSSESLSGANVLTF. In DNA, the CDR3 is TGTTCCAGCAGTGAATCTCTTTCTGGGGCCAACGTCCTGACTTTC. The V and J genes are TRBV25-1 and TRBJ2-6, with D uncertain. CDR1 is MGHDK and CDR2 is SYGVNS in the germline V gene. This CDR3 contains 15 residues.

V is TRBV24-1 and J is TRBJ2-7; D remains ambiguous. The V end was cut by 7 bases, the J end by 3 bases, with 12 bases between. CDR3 size: 13 residues. Germline assignment: CDR1 KGHDR and CDR2 SFDVKD. The CDR3 protein is CATRFRSLYEQYF. The CDR3 DNA reads as TGTGCCACCAGGTTCCGGTCTCTCTACGAGCAGTACTTC.

At least ten counts were recorded for this clonotype. The rearrangement uses TRBV6-1 and TRBJ2-7; 7 nucleotides line up with TRBD2. The ends lost 1 base at V and 1 base at J; junction bases unmatched: 7. Per the germline V gene, CDR1 is MNHNS and CDR2 is SASEGT. The CDR3 is made up of 16 amino acids. The CDR3 is CASSEVNGGGSYEQYF. Here the CDR3 DNA reads TGTGCCAGCAGTGAAGTGAATGGGGGAGGGTCCTACGAGCAGTACTTC.

This clonotype was observed many times. V usage is TRBV2 and J usage is TRBJ2-7, with 10 bases that match TRBD1. The J segment lost 6 bases and the V segment lost 5 bases, leaving 4 bases of the junction unmatched. Germline V lookup: CDR1 SNHLY, CDR2 FYNNEI. The CDR3 length is 13 residues. The DNA of the CDR3 is TGTGCCAGCAGTCGGGACAGGGGATCCGAGCAGTACGTC. Protein sequence: CASSRDRGSEQYV.

The rearrangement joins TRBV5-1 to TRBJ1-2; D is undetermined. The CDR3 has 14 residues. Germline V gene lookup returns CDR1 SGHRS and CDR2 YFSETQ. V gave up 4 bases and J gave up 6 bases, with 16 bases separating them. CDR3: CASSPTDGGDGYTF. DNA for the CDR3: TGCGCCAGCAGCCCAACCGATGGTGGGGATGGCTACACCTTC.

The rearrangement joins TRBV12-3 or TRBV12-4 to TRBJ2-1; D is perhaps TRBD1 or TRBD2 (5 bases each). The CDR3 covers 19 residues. V was pared by 6 bases and J by 5 bases, with 29 bases between. CDR3 DNA sequence: TGTGCCAGCAGCCCTCCGAGTGTGCTCGGAGGACAACCTAACAATGAGCAGTTCTTC. This encodes CASSPPSVLGGQPNNEQFF.

CDR3 in DNA: TGCGCCAGCAGCAAGGACAGGGGGAGAAATGAGCAGTTCTTC. It is translated as CASSKDRGRNEQFF. The chain uses TRBV5-1 and TRBJ2-1; 10 bases align to TRBD1. The trim removed 4 bases at V and 7 bases at J, leaving 5 bases unmatched. The CDR3 runs to 14 residues. Germline V lookup: CDR1 SGHRS, CDR2 YFSETQ.

At least ten counts were recorded for this clonotype. The CDR3 sequence is CASSKGFNQPQHF. Written as DNA, the CDR3 is TGTGCCAGTAGTAAGGGTTTCAATCAGCCCCAGCATTTT. The chain joins TRBV19 to TRBJ1-5, with no clear D. The CDR3 has 13 residues. The ends were cut back, 4 bases at V and 3 bases at J, with 7 bases in the middle. Germline V gives CDR1 LNHDA, CDR2 SQIVND (reference sequence).